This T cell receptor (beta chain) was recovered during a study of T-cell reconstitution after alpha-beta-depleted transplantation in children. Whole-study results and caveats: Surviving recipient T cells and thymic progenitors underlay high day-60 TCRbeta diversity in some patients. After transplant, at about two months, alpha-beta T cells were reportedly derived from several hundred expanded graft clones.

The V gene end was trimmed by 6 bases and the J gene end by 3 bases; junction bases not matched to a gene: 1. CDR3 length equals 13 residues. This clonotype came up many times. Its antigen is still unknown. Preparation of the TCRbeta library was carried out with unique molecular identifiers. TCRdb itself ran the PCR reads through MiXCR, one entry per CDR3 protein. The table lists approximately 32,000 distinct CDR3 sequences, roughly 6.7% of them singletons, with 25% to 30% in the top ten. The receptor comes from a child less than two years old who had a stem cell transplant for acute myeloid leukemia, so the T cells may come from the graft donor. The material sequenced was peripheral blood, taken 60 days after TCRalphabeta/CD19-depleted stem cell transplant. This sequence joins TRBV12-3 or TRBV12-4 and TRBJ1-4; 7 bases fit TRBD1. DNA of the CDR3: TGTGCCAGCAGAGGACAGGCTAATGAAAAACTGTTTTTT. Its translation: CASRGQANEKLFF.